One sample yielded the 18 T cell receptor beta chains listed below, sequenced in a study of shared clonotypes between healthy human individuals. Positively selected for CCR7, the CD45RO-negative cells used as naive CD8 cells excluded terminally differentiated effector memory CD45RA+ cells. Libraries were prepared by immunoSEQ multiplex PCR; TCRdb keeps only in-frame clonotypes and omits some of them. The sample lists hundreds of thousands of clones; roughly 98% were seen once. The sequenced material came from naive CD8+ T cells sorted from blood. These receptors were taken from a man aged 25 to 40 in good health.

CDR3 protein: CASVPGGLAYEQYF. CDR3 bases: TGTGCCAGCGTTCCTGGGGGGCTCGCCTACGAGCAGTACTTC. The chain carries TRBV7-9 and TRBJ2-7; either TRBD1 or TRBD2 may supply D (6 bases each). V was shortened by 8 bases and J by 2 bases, with 16 bases between the two germline ends. The germline CDR1 and CDR2 sequences are SEHNR and FQNEAQ (reference sequence). This CDR3 is built from 14 residues.

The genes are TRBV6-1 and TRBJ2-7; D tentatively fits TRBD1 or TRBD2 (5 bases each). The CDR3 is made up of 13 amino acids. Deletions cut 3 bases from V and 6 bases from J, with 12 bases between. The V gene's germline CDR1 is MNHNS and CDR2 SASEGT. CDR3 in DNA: TGTGCCAGCAGTGAGAGGGCAGGGAGCGAGCAGTACTTC. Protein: CASSERAGSEQYF.

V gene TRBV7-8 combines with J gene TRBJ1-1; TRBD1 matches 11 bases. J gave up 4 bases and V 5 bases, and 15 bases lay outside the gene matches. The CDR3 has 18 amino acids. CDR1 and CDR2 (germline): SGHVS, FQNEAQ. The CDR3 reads CASSTRPRDRGVFTEAFF. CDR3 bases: TGTGCCAGCAGCACCCGCCCCCGGGACAGGGGGGTTTTCACTGAAGCTTTCTTT.

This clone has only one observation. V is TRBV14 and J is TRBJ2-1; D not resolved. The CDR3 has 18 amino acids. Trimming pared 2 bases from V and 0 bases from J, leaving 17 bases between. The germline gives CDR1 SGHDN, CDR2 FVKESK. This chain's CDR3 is CASSQKDGLRFSYNEQFF. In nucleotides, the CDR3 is TGTGCCAGCAGCCAAAAAGACGGTCTGCGATTCTCCTACAATGAGCAGTTCTTC. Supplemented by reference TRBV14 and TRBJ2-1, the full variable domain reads EAGVTQFPSHSVIEKGQTVTLRCDPISGHDNLYWYRRVMGKEIKFLLHFVKESKQDESGMPNNRFLAERTGGTYSTLKVQPAELEDSGVYFCASSQKDGLRFSYNEQFFGPGTRLTVL.

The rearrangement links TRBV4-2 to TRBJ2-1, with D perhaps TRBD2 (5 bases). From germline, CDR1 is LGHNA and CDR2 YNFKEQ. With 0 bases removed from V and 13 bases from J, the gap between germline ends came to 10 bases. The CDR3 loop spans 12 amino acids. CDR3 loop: CASSQEGSAQFF. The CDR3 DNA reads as TGTGCCAGCAGCCAAGAAGGGAGTGCCCAGTTCTTC.

CDR3 coding DNA: TGTGCCAGCAGCTGGGGACTAGCCCCGGAGGACGACGAGCAGTACTTC. Amino acid sequence: CASSWGLAPEDDEQYF. The chain links TRBV5-4 to TRBJ2-7, with 9 bases matching TRBD2. Germline V gene sequence: CDR1 SGHNT, CDR2 YYREEE (reference sequence). V was pared by 3 bases and J by 5 bases, with 12 bases of the junction left unmatched. This CDR3 has 16 residues.

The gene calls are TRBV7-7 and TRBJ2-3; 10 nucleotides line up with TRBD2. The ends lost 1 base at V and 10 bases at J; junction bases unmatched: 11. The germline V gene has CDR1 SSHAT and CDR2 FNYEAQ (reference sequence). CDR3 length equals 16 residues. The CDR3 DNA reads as TGTGCCAGCAGCTTAGAAATCCTAGCGGGAGATGGGGCGCAGTATTTT. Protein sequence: CASSLEILAGDGAQYF.

The CDR3 reads CAISEAGTGYLEQYF. For the CDR3, the DNA is TGTGCCATCAGTGAGGCCGGGACAGGGTATCTCGAGCAGTACTTC. The V gene is TRBV10-3, the J gene TRBJ2-7; 9 bases align to TRBD1. V lost 2 bases, J lost 6 bases, and 8 bases stayed unmatched. CDR1 and CDR2 from the germline V gene are ENHRY and SYGVKD. CDR3 length: 15 residues.

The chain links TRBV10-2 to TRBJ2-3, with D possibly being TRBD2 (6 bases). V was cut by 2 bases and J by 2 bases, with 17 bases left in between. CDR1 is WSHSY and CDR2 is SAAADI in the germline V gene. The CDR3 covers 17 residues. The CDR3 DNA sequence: TGCGCCAGCAGTGAGGCGGGGATGGAGGGGTCCACAGATACGCAGTATTTT. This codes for CASSEAGMEGSTDTQYF.

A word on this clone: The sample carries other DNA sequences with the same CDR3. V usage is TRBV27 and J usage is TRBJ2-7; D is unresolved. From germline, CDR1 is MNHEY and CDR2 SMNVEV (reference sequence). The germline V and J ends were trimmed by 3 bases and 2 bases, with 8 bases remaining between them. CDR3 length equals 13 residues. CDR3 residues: CASSFGTTYEQYF. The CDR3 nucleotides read TGTGCCAGCAGTTTCGGCACCACCTACGAGCAGTACTTC.

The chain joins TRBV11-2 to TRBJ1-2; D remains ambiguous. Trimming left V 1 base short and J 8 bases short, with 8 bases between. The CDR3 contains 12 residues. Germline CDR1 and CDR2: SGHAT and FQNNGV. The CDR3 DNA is TGTGCCAGCAGCTTAGGGTCTCAAGGCTACACCTTC. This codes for CASSLGSQGYTF.

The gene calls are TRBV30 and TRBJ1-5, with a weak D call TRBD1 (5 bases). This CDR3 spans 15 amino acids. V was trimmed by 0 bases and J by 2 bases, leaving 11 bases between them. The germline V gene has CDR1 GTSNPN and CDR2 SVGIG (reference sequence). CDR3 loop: CAWSVGARGNQPQHF. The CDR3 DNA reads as TGTGCCTGGAGTGTAGGGGCCAGAGGCAATCAGCCCCAGCATTTT. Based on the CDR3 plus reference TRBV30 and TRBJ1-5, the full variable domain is SQTIHQWPATLVQPVGSPLSLECTVEGTSNPNLYWYRQAAGRGLQLLFYSVGIGQISSEVPQNLSASRPQDRQFILSSKKLLLSDSGFYLCAWSVGARGNQPQHFGDGTRLSIL.

CDR3 in DNA: TGTCCCTGGGAGAAGAACACTGAAGCTTTCTTT. This translates into CPWEKNTEAFF. The J gene is TRBJ1-1, the V gene TRBV5-4, with D uncertain. Germline lookup yields CDR1 SGHNT and CDR2 YYREEE (reference sequence). This CDR3 has 11 amino acids. The full variable domain, rest sourced from reference TRBV5-4 and TRBJ1-1, is ETGVTQSPTHLIKTRGQQVTLRCSSQSGHNTVSWYQQALGQGPQFIFQYYREEENGRGNFPPRFSGLQFPNYSSELNVNALELDDSALYLCPWEKNTEAFFGQGTRLTVV.

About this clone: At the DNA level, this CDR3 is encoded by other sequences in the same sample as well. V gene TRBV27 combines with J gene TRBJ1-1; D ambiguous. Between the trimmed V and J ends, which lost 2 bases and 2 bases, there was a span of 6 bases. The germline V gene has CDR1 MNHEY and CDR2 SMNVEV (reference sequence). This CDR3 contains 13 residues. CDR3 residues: CASSLTVNTEAFF. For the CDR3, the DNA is TGTGCCAGCAGTTTAACAGTCAACACTGAAGCTTTCTTT.

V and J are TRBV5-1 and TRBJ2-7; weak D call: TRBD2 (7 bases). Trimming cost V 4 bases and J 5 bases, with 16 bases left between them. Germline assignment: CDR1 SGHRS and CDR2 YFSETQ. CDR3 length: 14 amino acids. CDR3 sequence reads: CASSPPGGPDEQYF. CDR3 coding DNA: TGCGCCAGCAGCCCCCCCGGGGGGCCTGACGAGCAGTACTTC. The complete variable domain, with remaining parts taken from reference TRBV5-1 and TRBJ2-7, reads KAGVTQTPRYLIKTRGQQVTLSCSPISGHRSVSWYQQTPGQGLQFLFEYFSETQRNKGNFPGRFSGRQFSNSRSEMNVSTLELGDSALYLCASSPPGGPDEQYFGPGTRLTVT.

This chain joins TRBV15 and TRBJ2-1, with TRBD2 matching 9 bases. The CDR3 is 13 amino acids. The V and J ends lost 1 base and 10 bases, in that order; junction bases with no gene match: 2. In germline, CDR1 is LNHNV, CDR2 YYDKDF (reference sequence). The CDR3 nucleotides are TGTGCCACCAGCAGAGCGCTAGCGGGAGAGCAGTTCTTC. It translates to CATSRALAGEQFF.

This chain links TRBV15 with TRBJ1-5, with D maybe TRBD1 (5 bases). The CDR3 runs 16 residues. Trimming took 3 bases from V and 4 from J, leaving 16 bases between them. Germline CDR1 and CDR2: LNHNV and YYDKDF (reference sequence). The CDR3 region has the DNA TGTGCCACCAGCAGCCCACGGGACTATGCGAATCAGCCCCAGCATTTT. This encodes CATSSPRDYANQPQHF.

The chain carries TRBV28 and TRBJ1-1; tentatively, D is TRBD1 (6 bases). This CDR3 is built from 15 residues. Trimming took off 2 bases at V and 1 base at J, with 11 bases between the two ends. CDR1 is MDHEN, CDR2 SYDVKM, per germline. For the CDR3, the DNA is TGTGCCAGCAGTTTACTGGACAGCCAGAACACTGAAGCTTTCTTT. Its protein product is CASSLLDSQNTEAFF.